A single sample gave rise to the 21 T cell receptor beta chains below, sequenced in a study of blood T cells in healthy people across ages. The authors ran a second PCR of 7 to 11 cycles using a sample-barcoded 5' primer and a J-beta primer mix. Each CDR3 protein gets one entry after TCRdb re-called the 5' RACE reads with MiXCR. The data contain about 1 million distinct CDR3 sequences, approximately 25% of them singletons. The sample was also reused in another study, on T cells of mothers and their children.

Material for sequencing was blood. All receptors derive from a girl aged 2 to 10 in good health.

The J gene is TRBJ1-3, the V gene TRBV12-3 or TRBV12-4, with 7 bases identical to TRBD1. V was pared by 11 bases and J by 5 bases, with 15 bases of the junction left unmatched. There are 15 residues in the CDR3. The CDR3 DNA reads TGTGCCTCCGTCATGGCGACAGGGACAAGAAACACCATATATTTT. This encodes CASVMATGTRNTIYF.

The chain carries TRBV29-1 and TRBJ2-1; 11 nucleotides line up with TRBD2. The CDR3 has 14 residues. The V gene end was trimmed by 6 bases and the J gene end by 5 bases; junction bases not matched to a gene: 6. From germline, CDR1 is SQVTM and CDR2 ANQGSEA. Here the CDR3 DNA reads TGCAGCGTGGAGGGACTAGCGGCCGACAATGAGCAGTTCTTC. It encodes CSVEGLAADNEQFF.

This clonotype was detected a few times. V gene TRBV7-6 combines with J gene TRBJ2-5; D not certain. With 7 bases removed from V and 2 bases from J, the gap between germline ends came to 11 bases. This CDR3 comprises 13 residues. Germline values: CDR1 SGHVS, CDR2 FNYEAQ. CDR3 amino acids: CASNSLLQETQYF. Written as DNA, the CDR3 is TGTGCCAGCAACTCTCTCTTACAAGAGACCCAGTACTTC.

Only a few counts were recorded for this clonotype. J is TRBJ1-5 and V is TRBV4-2; D is perhaps TRBD1 (5 bases). There are 17 residues in the CDR3. V lost 4 bases, J lost 0 bases, and 16 bases lay in between. CDR1 is LGHNA and CDR2 is YNFKEQ in the germline V gene. The CDR3 loop reads CASSPQPTEYSNQPQHF. In DNA, the CDR3 is TGTGCCAGCAGCCCCCAGCCGACAGAGTATAGCAATCAGCCCCAGCATTTT.

This clonotype has only a few counts. The J gene is TRBJ2-5, the V gene TRBV20-1; TRBD2 matches at 9 bases. The better agreement between TRBJ2-1 and the DNA end casts doubt on the J call. CDR1 is DFQATT and CDR2 is SNEGSKA in the germline V gene (reference sequence). The CDR3 extends over 14 amino acids. Here the CDR3 reads CSPDVSGRFNEQFF. CDR3 DNA: TGCAGTCCCGACGTCAGCGGGAGGTTCAATGAGCAGTTCTTC.

This clonotype was detected a few times. The rearrangement links TRBV19 to TRBJ1-4; D is unresolved. Trimming took off 9 bases at V and 7 bases at J, with 21 bases between the two ends. Germline V gene sequence: CDR1 LNHDA, CDR2 SQIVND (reference sequence). The CDR3 has 15 amino acids. The CDR3, as DNA: TGTGCCAGCAATCCTCCCAGGCTAAAGTGTGAAAAACTGTTTTTT. Translation gives CASNPPRLKCEKLFF.

The V and J genes are TRBV20-1 and TRBJ2-1; D remains ambiguous. The V gene's germline CDR1 is DFQATT and CDR2 SNEGSKA (reference sequence). Trimming stripped 0 bases from V and 10 bases from J, with 7 bases between. This CDR3 has 11 residues. As DNA, the CDR3 is TGCAGTGCTAGAGATTTAAGGGAGCAGTTCTTC. Translated: CSARDLREQFF.

The CDR3 sequence is CSVGLAGVTRNEQFF. CDR3 DNA: TGCAGCGTCGGACTAGCGGGAGTAACTAGAAATGAGCAGTTCTTC. This chain uses TRBV29-1 with TRBJ2-1, with 13 nucleotides matching TRBD2. Losses at the gene ends were 6 bases for V and 7 bases for J; bases not matched to a gene: 9. In germline, CDR1 is SQVTM, CDR2 ANQGSEA. The CDR3 is 15 amino acids.

This clonotype was seen a few times. V and J are TRBV11-2 and TRBJ1-1; D ambiguous. Between the trimmed V and J ends, which lost 1 base and 1 base, there was a span of 10 bases. The germline V gene encodes CDR1 SGHAT and CDR2 FQNNGV. The CDR3 length is 15 residues. The CDR3: CASSLGLRGNTEAFF. In nucleotides, the CDR3 is TGTGCCAGCAGCTTAGGATTGAGAGGGAACACTGAAGCTTTCTTT. The variable domain in full, with the rest retrieved from reference TRBV11-2 and TRBJ1-1, is EAGVAQSPRYKIIEKRQSVAFWCNPISGHATLYWYQQILGQGPKLLIQFQNNGVVDDSQLPKDRFSAERLKGVDSTLKIQPAKLEDSAVYLCASSLGLRGNTEAFFGQGTRLTVV.

This clonotype has only a few counts. The chain recombines TRBV11-1 with TRBJ2-1; 13 nucleotides match TRBD2. The trim removed 4 bases at V and 1 base at J, leaving 16 bases unmatched. Germline values: CDR1 SGHAT, CDR2 FQDESV (reference sequence). This CDR3 contains 21 residues. The CDR3 sequence is CASSSQTPTGLAGVSYNEQFF. CDR3 nucleotides: TGTGCCAGCAGCTCTCAAACCCCTACAGGACTAGCGGGGGTTTCCTACAATGAGCAGTTCTTC.

This chain connects TRBV5-6 to TRBJ1-1; the match to TRBD1 covers 8 bases. Germline V gives CDR1 SGHDT, CDR2 YYEEEE. The CDR3 runs to 14 residues. V shed 6 bases and J 3 bases; nucleotides not matched to a gene: 7. CDR3 region: CASNPTTGDTEAFF. CDR3 in DNA: TGTGCCAGCAACCCGACGACAGGGGACACTGAAGCTTTCTTT.

This clonotype has a handful of counts. The chain uses TRBV3-1 and TRBJ1-2; a possible D gene is TRBD1 (5 bases). Germline assignment: CDR1 LGHDT and CDR2 YNNKEL (reference sequence). Trimming stripped 0 bases from V and 4 bases from J, with 12 bases between. The CDR3 sequence is 15 residues long. This CDR3 is CASSQDTLGTYGYTF. CDR3 bases: TGTGCCAGCAGCCAAGATACTCTGGGGACCTATGGCTACACCTTC.

This clonotype showed up just a few times. The rearrangement uses TRBV7-3 and TRBJ2-2, with a possible D match to TRBD2 (6 bases). CDR3 length equals 16 residues. Germline V gene data show CDR1 as SGHTA and CDR2 as FQGTGA. V was trimmed by 5 bases and J by 6 bases, leaving 19 bases between them. Here the CDR3 reads CASSPLGKRAAGELFF. The CDR3 DNA sequence: TGTGCCAGCAGCCCCCTAGGGAAGCGGGCTGCCGGGGAGCTGTTTTTT.

The chain is built from TRBV7-2 and TRBJ2-5, with TRBD1 matching 9 bases. CDR1 and CDR2 from the germline V gene are SGHTA and FQGNSA. The length of the CDR3 is 16 residues. With 5 bases clipped from V and 5 bases from J, the junction kept 12 bases outside the gene matches. The CDR3 DNA is TGTGCCAGCAGCCCACCGGGACAGGGTTGGGTGGAGACCCAGTACTTC. Its protein is CASSPPGQGWVETQYF.

This clonotype has just one count. The rearrangement uses TRBV19 and TRBJ2-6; TRBD2 is a possible D gene (6 bases). The ends were cut back, 7 bases at V and 1 base at J, with 14 bases in the middle. CDR1 is LNHDA and CDR2 is SQIVND in the germline V gene (reference sequence). CDR3 length equals 16 residues. The CDR3 spells CASNPTGASGANVLTF. The CDR3 DNA reads TGTGCCAGTAATCCCACGGGAGCATCTGGGGCCAACGTCCTGACTTTC.

This clonotype was counted between two and nine times. V usage is TRBV29-1 and J usage is TRBJ1-1; 8 bases agree with TRBD1. The CDR3 covers 11 residues. Germline V gives CDR1 SQVTM, CDR2 ANQGSEA. The ends lost 6 bases at V and 6 bases at J; junction bases unmatched: 3. CDR3 sequence (DNA): TGCAGCGTCCAGGGGGCTGCTGAAGCTTTCTTT. Residues: CSVQGAAEAFF.

The table lists this clonotype with a few counts. The chain uses TRBV10-3 and TRBJ1-6; the D gene is possibly TRBD1 (5 bases). Between the trimmed V and J ends, which lost 7 bases and 7 bases, there was a span of 11 bases. The CDR3 contains 13 residues. Germline V gene data show CDR1 as ENHRY and CDR2 as SYGVKD. DNA of the CDR3: TGTGCCATCAAGGGGACGGGAAATTCACCCCTCCACTTT. As protein: CAIKGTGNSPLHF.

This clonotype has at least ten counts. The gene calls are TRBV6-5 and TRBJ2-1; D is unclear. The germline V gene encodes CDR1 MNHEY and CDR2 SVGAGI. V lost 5 bases, J lost 4 bases, and 3 bases lay in between. The CDR3 loop spans 11 amino acids. The CDR3 region is CASSVYNEQFF. CDR3 in DNA: TGTGCCAGCAGTGTATACAATGAGCAGTTCTTC.

The chain couples TRBV6-1 to TRBJ2-7; the D is unclear. The CDR3 contains 15 residues. V was shortened by 5 bases and J by 3 bases, with 17 bases between the two germline ends. CDR1 and CDR2 (germline): MNHNS, SASEGT. The CDR3, as DNA: TGTGCCAGCAGTATTGACCCCCCAGATATCTACGAGCAGTACTTC. Amino acid sequence: CASSIDPPDIYEQYF.

This clonotype has just a few counts. The chain carries TRBV7-9 and TRBJ1-2, with D possibly matching TRBD1 (5 bases). Trimming removed 4 bases at V and 4 bases at J, with 13 bases between. CDR1 is SEHNR and CDR2 is FQNEAQ in the germline V gene (reference sequence). This CDR3 contains 14 residues. CDR3 in DNA: TGTGCCAGCAGCTCTCCGGGGGGTGGCTATGGCTACACCTTC. As protein: CASSSPGGGYGYTF. The full variable domain, completed using reference TRBV7-9 and TRBJ1-2, is DTGVSQNPRHKITKRGQNVTFRCDPISEHNRLYWYRQTLGQGPEFLTYFQNEAQLEKSRLLSDRFSAERPKGSFSTLEIQRTEQGDSAMYLCASSSPGGGYGYTFGSGTRLTVV.

V and J are TRBV6-5 and TRBJ1-1, with 7 bases aligning to TRBD1. Germline trimming cut 3 bases from V and 4 bases from J; bases unmatched to any gene: 5. The V gene's germline CDR1 is MNHEY and CDR2 SVGAGI. The CDR3 has 14 amino acids. CDR3 sequence reads: CASSYQGGSTEAFF. The DNA for the CDR3 is TGTGCCAGCAGTTATCAGGGGGGTAGCACTGAAGCTTTCTTT.